Listed below are T cell receptor beta chains from one sample, sequenced in a study of T cell changes during pregnancy in multiple sclerosis. Assay: immunoSEQ multiplex PCR; the TCRdb copy retains only in-frame clones and omits some. Of approximately 59,000 clones in the sample, around nine tenths were seen once. The sample here was peripheral blood, taken in the third trimester of pregnancy. The receptors were gathered from a female donor in good health, enrolled as a control in a pregnancy study. The CDR3 runs from the conserved cysteine through the conserved F or W. A D gene is named only where the DNA matches it firmly. The listing skips clone size in some rows; elsewhere it reads once, few, many or a size class.

j_call | clone_size | v_call | d_call | cdr3_aa | cdr3_nt
TRBJ1-3 | . | TRBV27 | TRBD1 | CASVGQENTIYF | TGTGCCAGCGTGGGACAGGAAAACACCATATATTTT
TRBJ1-3 | . | TRBV16 | . | CASSQSRGVGNTIYF | TGTGCCAGCAGCCAAAGCCGGGGTGTCGGAAACACCATATATTTT
TRBJ2-3 | . | TRBV18 | TRBD2 | CASSPGGSDTQYF | TGTGCCAGCTCACCGGGAGGGTCAGATACGCAGTATTTT
TRBJ2-7 | . | TRBV30 | TRBD2 | CAWSFPQAGGTGQYF | TGTGCCTGGAGTTTCCCTCAAGCGGGGGGGACTGGGCAGTACTTC
TRBJ2-5 | . | TRBV6-6 | TRBD1 | CASTDRGGEETQYF | TGTGCCAGCACGGACAGGGGAGGGGAAGAGACCCAGTACTTC
TRBJ1-6 | few | TRBV7-9 | TRBD1 | CASSFDRADNSPLHF | TGTGCCAGCAGCTTCGACAGGGCTGATAATTCACCCCTCCACTTT
TRBJ2-7 | . | TRBV10-3 | . | CASGGGYEQYF | TGTGCCTCCGGGGGTGGATACGAGCAGTACTTC
TRBJ1-1 | . | TRBV10-3 | . | CAIRPQGLNTEAFF | TGTGCCATCAGACCGCAGGGGCTGAACACTGAAGCTTTCTTT
TRBJ1-2 | . | TRBV28 | . | CASSLVGENYGYTF | TGTGCCAGCAGTTTAGTCGGGGAGAACTATGGCTACACCTTC
TRBJ1-1 | . | TRBV5-1 | . | CASSFTGNTEAFF | TGCGCCAGCAGCTTTACAGGGAACACTGAAGCTTTCTTT
TRBJ1-2 | . | TRBV9 | TRBD1 | CASTTTGQGISGYTF | TGTGCCAGCACCACCACGGGACAGGGAATAAGCGGCTACACCTTC
TRBJ1-5 | . | TRBV30 | . | CAWSGMGGHQPQHF | TGTGCCTGGAGTGGTATGGGAGGGCATCAGCCCCAGCATTTT
TRBJ2-5 | . | TRBV11-2 | . | CASSPQGPQETQYF | TGTGCCAGCAGCCCCCAGGGGCCTCAAGAGACCCAGTACTTC
TRBJ1-5 | . | TRBV19 | . | CASSLETGNNQPQHF | TGTGCCAGTAGTCTGGAGACAGGAAACAATCAGCCCCAGCATTTT
TRBJ2-5 | . | TRBV7-9 | TRBD1 | CASSLGTGPQETQYF | TGTGCCAGCAGCTTAGGGACAGGCCCCCAAGAGACCCAGTACTTC
TRBJ2-7 | . | TRBV18 | TRBD2 | CASTYLPSAGGTEQYF | TGTGCCAGCACCTATCTCCCTAGCGCGGGGGGGACGGAGCAGTACTTC
TRBJ1-1 | . | TRBV27 | . | CASRRGEENTEAFF | TGTGCCAGTAGGAGGGGAGAGGAGAACACTGAAGCTTTCTTT
TRBJ1-5 | . | TRBV28 | . | CASTRGGSNQPQHF | TGTGCCAGCACCAGAGGGGGAAGCAATCAGCCCCAGCATTTT
TRBJ2-3 | . | TRBV28 | . | CASSLPGAITDTQYF | TGTGCCAGCAGCCTCCCAGGGGCCATAACAGATACGCAGTATTTT
TRBJ1-1 | once | TRBV11-3 | . | CASSSTVGEAFF | TGTGCCAGCAGCTCGACAGTGGGAGAAGCTTTCTTT
TRBJ1-2 | . | TRBV29-1 | . | CSVPRTSQGGYTF | TGCAGCGTACCCCGCACATCACAGGGCGGCTACACCTTC
TRBJ2-1 | . | TRBV6-5 | . | CASSFGNRYNEQFF | TGTGCCAGCAGTTTCGGGAACCGTTACAATGAGCAGTTCTTC
TRBJ2-1 | . | TRBV30 | TRBD2 | CAWAELAGRRGNEQFF | TGTGCCTGGGCTGAACTAGCGGGGCGCCGGGGGAATGAGCAGTTCTTC
TRBJ2-3 | once | TRBV6-5 | TRBD1 | CASSYRGQRTDTQYF | TGTGCCAGCAGTTACAGGGGACAGCGAACAGATACGCAGTATTTT
TRBJ1-2 | . | TRBV2 | . | CASKGGWDGYTF | TGTGCCTCCAAGGGAGGGTGGGATGGCTACACCTTC
TRBJ1-2 | . | TRBV4-1 | TRBD1 | CASRTPGQGARGYTF | TGCGCCAGCAGGACACCGGGACAGGGGGCGCGAGGCTACACCTTC
TRBJ2-6 | . | TRBV6-5 | . | CASRRAGANVLTF | TGTGCCAGCAGGAGGGCTGGGGCCAACGTCCTGACTTTC
TRBJ1-2 | . | TRBV27 | TRBD1 | CASTPGQGSYGYTF | TGTGCCAGCACTCCGGGACAGGGTTCCTATGGCTACACCTTC
TRBJ2-7 | . | TRBV7-7 | . | CASSLADSGEQYF | TGTGCTAGCAGCTTAGCGGACAGTGGAGAGCAGTACTTC
TRBJ2-1 | once | TRBV7-2 | . | CASRGGGGLSNEQFF | TGTGCCAGCAGAGGAGGGGGGGGCCTTTCGAATGAGCAGTTCTTC
TRBJ2-7 | . | TRBV29-1 | . | CSVGEPKSSYEQYF | TGCAGCGTTGGGGAGCCTAAGAGCTCCTACGAGCAGTACTTC
TRBJ2-7 | . | TRBV5-1 | TRBD1 | CASSRTGATHYEQYF | TGCGCCAGCAGCCGGACAGGGGCCACTCACTACGAGCAGTACTTC
TRBJ2-5 | . | TRBV6-4 | TRBD2 | CASSAASGDQETQYF | TGTGCCAGCAGTGCGGCTAGCGGGGATCAAGAGACCCAGTACTTC
TRBJ1-5 | . | TRBV7-2 | . | CASSQNRGATNQPQHF | TGTGCCAGCAGCCAGAATCGGGGGGCCACAAATCAGCCCCAGCATTTT
TRBJ1-1 | . | TRBV6-5 | TRBD1 | CASSTRTGRGEAFF | TGTGCCAGCAGTACTCGGACAGGGAGAGGTGAAGCTTTCTTT
TRBJ1-2 | few | TRBV6-6 | . | CASEGRQHRSGYTF | TGTGCCAGCGAAGGTCGACAGCACCGCTCCGGCTACACCTTC
TRBJ2-3 | . | TRBV6-5 | . | CASSTPPVTDTQYF | TGTGCCAGCAGTACCCCCCCAGTTACAGATACGCAGTATTTT
TRBJ1-2 | once | TRBV6-6 | TRBD1 | CASSYGSNRGNGYTF | TGTGCCAGCAGTTATGGGTCAAACAGGGGGAATGGCTACACCTTC
TRBJ2-4 | . | TRBV7-6 | TRBD1 | CASSSDRGNIQYF | TGTGCCAGCAGTTCGGACAGGGGGAACATTCAGTACTTC
TRBJ2-2 | . | TRBV7-2 | TRBD1 | CASSLHGQGTAGELFF | TGTGCCAGCAGCTTGCACGGACAGGGTACGGCCGGGGAGCTGTTTTTT
TRBJ1-1 | . | TRBV5-4 | . | CASSSSGGTEAFF | TGTGCCAGCAGCTCCTCGGGGGGCACTGAAGCTTTCTTT
TRBJ1-3 | . | TRBV5-1 | TRBD1 | CASSYTGGDGNTIYF | TGCGCCAGCAGCTATACAGGGGGCGATGGAAACACCATATATTTT
TRBJ2-7 | once | TRBV19 | TRBD1 | CASSLPGQGVYEQYF | TGTGCCAGTAGTCTTCCAGGACAGGGGGTTTACGAGCAGTACTTC
TRBJ2-7 | few | TRBV2 | . | CASTPREGDSPYEQYF | TGTGCCAGCACCCCCCGGGAAGGGGACTCGCCCTACGAGCAGTACTTC
TRBJ1-1 | . | TRBV10-3 | . | CAISESSAGNTEAFF | TGTGCCATCAGTGAGTCTTCGGCGGGGAACACTGAAGCTTTCTTT
TRBJ2-2 | . | TRBV5-1 | . | CASSTHRGGAGELFF | TGCGCCAGCAGCACCCACAGGGGGGGGGCCGGGGAGCTGTTTTTT
TRBJ2-7 | . | TRBV18 | . | CASSPDSRSYEQYF | TGTGCCAGCTCACCGGACAGCCGAAGCTACGAGCAGTACTTC
TRBJ2-5 | few | TRBV7-2 | . | CASSAGTPSGETQYF | TGTGCCAGCAGCGCCGGGACACCCTCAGGAGAGACCCAGTACTTC
TRBJ1-1 | once | TRBV6-5 | . | CASSYGGVGTEAFF | TGTGCCAGCAGTTACGGAGGGGTGGGCACTGAAGCTTTCTTT
TRBJ2-6 | . | TRBV4-1 | . | CASTLHRNSGANVLTF | TGCGCCAGCACCCTACACAGGAACTCTGGGGCCAACGTCCTGACTTTC
TRBJ2-1 | . | TRBV6-5 | TRBD2 | CASSESGGWNEQFF | TGTGCCAGCAGTGAAAGCGGGGGCTGGAATGAGCAGTTCTTC
TRBJ2-7 | . | TRBV7-7 | TRBD1 | CASSPRGTGADKGPYEQYF | TGTGCTAGCAGCCCTCGAGGGACAGGGGCGGACAAGGGCCCCTACGAGCAGTACTTC
TRBJ1-4 | . | TRBV7-2 | TRBD1 | CASSLAPGQINEKLFF | TGTGCCAGCAGCTTAGCCCCGGGACAGATTAATGAAAAACTGTTTTTT
TRBJ2-7 | . | TRBV19 | . | CASSIGGSYEQYF | TGTGCCAGTAGTATCGGAGGTTCCTACGAGCAGTACTTC
TRBJ1-5 | once | TRBV30 | . | CAWSRGSNQPQHF | TGTGCCTGGAGTAGGGGTAGCAATCAGCCCCAGCATTTT
TRBJ2-2 | . | TRBV7-9 | . | CASSFGATGELFF | TGTGCCAGCAGCTTTGGGGCAACCGGGGAGCTGTTTTTT
TRBJ1-3 | . | TRBV7-3 | TRBD1 | CASSPGQASGNTIYF | TGTGCCAGCAGCCCCGGACAGGCCTCTGGAAACACCATATATTTT
TRBJ1-3 | . | TRBV27 | . | CASSLSTGNTIYF | TGTGCCAGCAGTTTATCTACTGGAAACACCATATATTTT
TRBJ1-1 | . | TRBV15 | TRBD1 | CATSGQGYTEAFF | TGTGCCACCAGCGGACAGGGATACACTGAAGCTTTCTTT
TRBJ2-7 | . | TRBV7-2 | TRBD2 | CASTRTSEYEQYF | TGTGCCAGCACTCGGACTAGCGAGTACGAGCAGTACTTC